The 3 T cell receptor beta chains below all came from one sample that was sequenced in a study of long-term antiretroviral therapy in people with HIV. At survey level, the immunoSEQ assay was run in its v3.0 version. TCRdb keeps only in-frame clones here, not all; method: immunoSEQ multiplex PCR. Of about 43,000 clones in the sample, 86% were seen once. Here the sequenced sample was unsorted PBMCs, taken 0.1 years before starting antiretroviral therapy. Source of these receptors: a woman aged 45-59 years with HIV.

This chain joins TRBV10-3 and TRBJ2-2; unclear D gene. This CDR3 spans 14 amino acids. The V end lost 0 bases, the J end lost 5 bases, and 7 bases lay between the germline ends. Germline loops: CDR1 ENHRY, CDR2 SYGVKD. The CDR3 protein is CAISESSGTGELFF. CDR3 coding DNA: TGTGCCATCAGTGAGTCAAGTGGGACCGGGGAGCTGTTTTTT.

The chain has TRBV20-1 and TRBJ1-2; D remains ambiguous. Germline V lookup: CDR1 DFQATT, CDR2 SNEGSKA (reference sequence). The length of the CDR3 is 11 residues. The germline V and J ends were trimmed by 3 bases and 8 bases, with 10 bases remaining between them. CDR3: CSASYSGGYTF. The CDR3 nucleotides read TGCAGTGCTAGTTATTCGGGGGGCTACACCTTC.

The rearrangement joins TRBV4-1 to TRBJ1-2; D is possibly TRBD1 (5 bases). The CDR3 covers 14 residues. Germline V gives CDR1 MGHRA, CDR2 YSYEKL. V lost 0 bases and J lost 7, with 12 bases in between. The CDR3: CASSQDWGVGGYTF. The DNA of the CDR3 is TGCGCCAGCAGCCAAGATTGGGGGGTAGGTGGCTACACCTTC.